The source of this T cell receptor (beta chain) is a study of response to subunit inactivated influenza vaccine. Study conclusions and caveats: Authors suggested seasonal influenza vaccinations each recruit few new T cells.

The table lists this clonotype with many counts. The antigen is undetermined. TCRdb used MiXCR to reprocess the RT-PCR reads, holding one entry per CDR3 protein. The data show around 200,000 distinct CDR3 sequences, about a tenth seen once. Germline V gene sequence: CDR1 DFQATT, CDR2 SNEGSKA (reference sequence). Losses at the gene ends were 6 bases for V and 1 base for J; bases not matched to a gene: 4. CDR3 size: 13 residues. V is TRBV20-1 and J is TRBJ2-3; 7 positions agree with TRBD2. This material consisted of non-naive T cells sorted from PBMCs, taken on the day of vaccination. This TCR was sampled from a man aged 45 to 65 who received an inactivated influenza vaccine. CDR3 in amino acids: CSAPTSGTDTQYF. CDR3 DNA: TGCAGTGCGCCTACTAGCGGCACAGATACGCAGTATTTT.